This T cell receptor (beta chain) is drawn from a study of Ad26.COV2.S vaccination and SARS-CoV-2 variants. Treatment: around 19 received Ad26.COV2.S at low or high dose, single or two shots; a few received placebo; per-sample allocation not given. Sample collection was performed on day 63 after the first vaccine or placebo injection. Some clones are missing from TCRdb's copy, which holds only in-frame ones; the method was immunoSEQ multiplex PCR. The data hold about 680,000 clones, with around 90% observed a single time. CDR1 is MGHDK and CDR2 is SYGVNS in the germline V gene. J gave up 1 base and V 5 bases, and 4 bases lay outside the gene matches. The CDR3 runs to 14 residues.

The sample in question was peripheral blood, obtained in a trial of Ad26.COV2.S vaccine versus placebo. The chain joins TRBV25-1 to TRBJ2-5; TRBD2 matches at 7 bases. This clonotype was obtained from a person between 18 and 59 years old who received the Ad26.COV2.S COVID-19 vaccine or a placebo. Here the CDR3 reads CASSHKRGQETQYF. The CDR3 DNA is TGTGCCAGCAGTCACAAGCGGGGCCAAGAGACCCAGTACTTC.